Below, 19 T cell receptor beta chains from the same sample are listed, as sequenced in a study of Ad26.COV2.S vaccination and SARS-CoV-2 variants. Sample treatment: about 20 received Ad26.COV2.S at low or high dose, single or two shots; 5 received placebo; per-sample allocation not given. Collection of samples fell on day 63 after the first vaccine or placebo injection. Libraries were prepared by immunoSEQ multiplex PCR; TCRdb keeps only in-frame clonotypes and omits some of them. The sample carries 300,000 to 350,000 clones, approximately 86% recorded once. The material was peripheral blood, obtained in a trial of Ad26.COV2.S vaccine versus placebo. Receptor source: a person between 18 and 65 years old who received the Ad26.COV2.S COVID-19 vaccine or a placebo.

This clone was detected only a few times. The chain carries TRBV5-6 and TRBJ2-1, with no clear D. This CDR3 is 11 amino acids long. Trimming removed 2 bases from V and 8 bases from J, with 5 bases in between. The germline V gene has CDR1 SGHDT and CDR2 YYEEEE. This chain's CDR3 is CASSLLDEQFF. CDR3 bases: TGTGCCAGCAGCTTATTGGATGAGCAGTTCTTC.

V is TRBV7-2 and J is TRBJ2-1; 16 nucleotides line up with TRBD2. Per the germline V gene, CDR1 is SGHTA and CDR2 is FQGNSA. J gave up 4 bases and V 4 bases, and 7 bases lay outside the gene matches. This CDR3 is 18 amino acids long. The CDR3 here is CASSSPGLAGGPYNEQFF. CDR3 in DNA: TGTGCCAGCAGCTCCCCGGGACTAGCGGGGGGGCCGTACAATGAGCAGTTCTTC. Variable domain in full (rest from reference TRBV7-2 and TRBJ2-1): GAGVSQSPSNKVTEKGKDVELRCDPISGHTALYWYRQSLGQGLEFLIYFQGNSAPDKSGLPSDRFSAERTGGSVSTLTIQRTQQEDSAVYLCASSSPGLAGGPYNEQFFGPGTRLTVL.

The rearrangement joins TRBV2 to TRBJ2-7; D may match TRBD1 or TRBD2 (5 bases each). Germline V gene lookup returns CDR1 SNHLY and CDR2 FYNNEI. The V gene lost 5 bases and the J gene lost 2 bases, with 10 bases spanning the gap. CDR3 length: 13 residues. CDR3 in DNA: TGTGCCAGCAGTTTGGGACGGACCTACGAGCAGTACTTC. Translation gives CASSLGRTYEQYF.

The V and J genes are TRBV27 and TRBJ2-6, with unresolved D. Germline loops: CDR1 MNHEY, CDR2 SMNVEV (reference sequence). V lost 1 base and J lost 2, with 6 bases in between. The CDR3 sequence is 15 residues long. The chain's CDR3 is CASSLFGAGANVLTF. DNA of the CDR3: TGTGCCAGCAGTTTATTTGGGGCTGGGGCCAACGTCCTGACTTTC.

The gene calls are TRBV29-1 and TRBJ1-2; D not resolved. Trimming pared 4 bases from V and 5 bases from J, leaving 11 bases between. The CDR3 consists of 12 residues. Germline CDR1 is SQVTM and CDR2 is ANQGSEA. The CDR3 protein is CSVVTATYGYTF. As DNA, the CDR3 is TGCAGCGTTGTAACGGCTACTTATGGCTACACCTTC. Full variable domain (remainder filled in from reference TRBV29-1 and TRBJ1-2): SAVISQKPSRDICQRGTSLTIQCQVDSQVTMMFWYRQQPGQSLTLIATANQGSEATYESGFVIDKFPISRPNLTFSTLTVSNMSPEDSSIYLCSVVTATYGYTFGSGTRLTVV.

The sample holds one count of this clone. J is TRBJ2-7 and V is TRBV6-5; D possibly uses TRBD1 or TRBD2 (5 bases each). The V end lost 10 bases, the J end lost 3 bases, and 16 bases lay between the germline ends. From germline, CDR1 is MNHEY and CDR2 SVGAGI. This CDR3 is 13 amino acids long. The CDR3 loop reads CATGVGTGYEQYF. The CDR3 region has the DNA TGTGCCACCGGGGTCGGGACGGGCTACGAGCAGTACTTC.

The chain links TRBV19 to TRBJ2-4; the match to TRBD1 covers 7 bases. The V segment lost 5 bases and the J segment 1 base; nucleotides outside the gene matches: 14. The CDR3 extends over 18 amino acids. Germline lookup yields CDR1 LNHDA and CDR2 SQIVND (reference sequence). The CDR3 sequence: CASSPTGQNGVAKNIQYF. Written as DNA, the CDR3 is TGTGCCAGTAGTCCCACGGGACAGAACGGGGTTGCCAAAAACATTCAGTACTTC. Variable domain in full (rest from reference TRBV19 and TRBJ2-4): DGGITQSPKYLFRKEGQNVTLSCEQNLNHDAMYWYRQDPGQGLRLIYYSQIVNDFQKGDIAEGYSVSREKKESFPLTVTSAQKNPTAFYLCASSPTGQNGVAKNIQYFGAGTRLSVL.

The V call is TRBV5-1, the J call TRBJ2-5; D possibly matches TRBD1 or TRBD2 (5 bases each). V was cut by 3 bases and J by 2 bases, with 11 bases left in between. The CDR3 length is 14 residues. Per the germline V gene, CDR1 is SGHRS and CDR2 is YFSETQ. The CDR3 sequence: CASSYRDGQETQYF. For the CDR3, the DNA is TGCGCCAGCAGCTACCGGGACGGTCAAGAGACCCAGTACTTC.

The chain recombines TRBV11-2 with TRBJ2-7; no clear D. The CDR3 length is 13 residues. The germline V gene encodes CDR1 SGHAT and CDR2 FQNNGV. The V end lost 5 bases, the J end lost 0 bases, and 8 bases lay between the germline ends. The CDR3 nucleotides read TGTGCCAGCAGCCCGACGACCTCCTACGAGCAGTACTTC. It encodes CASSPTTSYEQYF.

The rearrangement uses TRBV11-1 and TRBJ1-1, with a tentative D call TRBD1 (5 bases). The CDR3 contains 16 residues. Trimming removed 2 bases at V and 3 bases at J, with 16 bases between. Germline loops: CDR1 SGHAT, CDR2 FQDESV (reference sequence). In DNA, the CDR3 is TGTGCCAGCAGCTTAACTGTGGGGACCGGGGACACTGAAGCTTTCTTT. This codes for CASSLTVGTGDTEAFF.

This clone has more than one count but fewer than ten. The chain is built from TRBV21-1 and TRBJ2-7. TRBV21-1 is marked as a pseudogene. CDR3 length: 15 residues. CDR3 residues: CASSIPWGIAYEQYF. The CDR3 DNA reads as TGTGCCAGCAGCATCCCGTGGGGGATCGCCTACGAGCAGTACTTC.

The rearrangement uses TRBV13 and TRBJ2-7; D remains ambiguous. The CDR3 totals 11 residues. Trimming stripped 5 bases from V and 6 bases from J, with 8 bases between. Germline CDR1 is PRHDT and CDR2 is FYEKMQ (reference sequence). CDR3 DNA: TGTGCCAGCAGCACCGATGGCGAGCAGTACTTC. It codes for CASSTDGEQYF. The complete variable domain, with remaining parts taken from reference TRBV13 and TRBJ2-7, reads AAGVIQSPRHLIKEKRETATLKCYPIPRHDTVYWYQQGPGQDPQFLISFYEKMQSDKGSIPDRFSAQQFSDYHSELNMSSLELGDSALYFCASSTDGEQYFGPGTRLTVT.

V and J are TRBV6-5 and TRBJ2-2; D not certain. Germline V gives CDR1 MNHEY, CDR2 SVGAGI. The ends were cut back, 4 bases at V and 4 bases at J, with 10 bases in the middle. The CDR3 has 14 amino acids. The CDR3 region has the DNA TGTGCCAGCAGTTGGGGTGGAACCACCGGGGAGCTGTTTTTT. Translated, it gives CASSWGGTTGELFF.

A few counts support this clone. The chain joins TRBV5-1 to TRBJ1-6; 12 bases match TRBD1. Losses at the gene ends were 0 bases for V and 8 bases for J; bases not matched to a gene: 6. Germline CDR1 reads SGHRS; CDR2 reads YFSETQ. The CDR3 contains 17 residues. This chain's CDR3 is CASSLVGTGGQDSPLHF. CDR3 bases: TGCGCCAGCAGCTTGGTAGGGACAGGGGGCCAGGATTCACCCCTCCACTTT. Full variable domain (rest looked up from reference TRBV5-1 and TRBJ1-6): KAGVTQTPRYLIKTRGQQVTLSCSPISGHRSVSWYQQTPGQGLQFLFEYFSETQRNKGNFPGRFSGRQFSNSRSEMNVSTLELGDSALYLCASSLVGTGGQDSPLHFGNGTRLTVT.

The V call is TRBV9, the J call TRBJ2-2, with 11 bases lining up with TRBD2. The CDR3 is 16 residues long. The germline CDR1 and CDR2 sequences are SGDLS and YYNGEE. V shed 1 base and J 4 bases; nucleotides not matched to a gene: 3. This CDR3 reads CASSVYSGRVTGELFF. The DNA for the CDR3 is TGTGCCAGCAGCGTATATAGCGGGAGGGTCACCGGGGAGCTGTTTTTT. The whole variable domain, filled in from reference TRBV9 and TRBJ2-2, reads DSGVTQTPKHLITATGQRVTLRCSPRSGDLSVYWYQQSLDQGLQFLIQYYNGEERAKGNILERFSAQQFPDLHSELNLSSLELGDSALYFCASSVYSGRVTGELFFGEGSRLTVL.

The chain uses TRBV7-2 and TRBJ1-6; D gene ambiguous. V dropped 5 bases and J dropped 6 bases, with 14 bases sitting between them. This CDR3 is 15 amino acids long. Germline V gives CDR1 SGHTA, CDR2 FQGNSA. The CDR3 coding sequence is TGTGCCAGCAGCGCGGACTCAGTTGGTAATTCACCCCTCCACTTT. This translates into CASSADSVGNSPLHF.

The chain combines TRBV7-8 with TRBJ2-2; D perhaps matches TRBD1 (7 bases). This CDR3 contains 18 residues. V lost 5 bases and J lost 5, with 24 bases in between. Germline lookup yields CDR1 SGHVS and CDR2 FQNEAQ. CDR3 DNA sequence: TGTGCCAGCAGCCCCAGGGCCCAGGGGGAGGAAGGGACCGGGGAGCTGTTTTTT. Translation gives CASSPRAQGEEGTGELFF.

This chain joins TRBV30 and TRBJ2-7; TRBD2 aligns across 14 bases. The CDR3 loop spans 15 amino acids. With 4 bases clipped from V and 2 bases from J, the junction kept 4 bases outside the gene matches. Germline-derived CDR1 and CDR2 are GTSNPN and SVGIG (reference sequence). The CDR3: CAWNPGLAGAYEQYF. The CDR3, as DNA: TGTGCCTGGAACCCGGGACTAGCGGGAGCCTACGAGCAGTACTTC.

The chain recombines TRBV28 with TRBJ2-7, with 8 bases fitting TRBD2. V lost 6 bases, J lost 5 bases, and 3 bases stayed unmatched. The CDR3 contains 12 residues. The V gene's germline CDR1 is MDHEN and CDR2 SYDVKM. The CDR3 sequence is CASSPTSDEQYF. The CDR3 coding sequence is TGTGCCAGCAGCCCGACTAGCGACGAGCAGTACTTC.